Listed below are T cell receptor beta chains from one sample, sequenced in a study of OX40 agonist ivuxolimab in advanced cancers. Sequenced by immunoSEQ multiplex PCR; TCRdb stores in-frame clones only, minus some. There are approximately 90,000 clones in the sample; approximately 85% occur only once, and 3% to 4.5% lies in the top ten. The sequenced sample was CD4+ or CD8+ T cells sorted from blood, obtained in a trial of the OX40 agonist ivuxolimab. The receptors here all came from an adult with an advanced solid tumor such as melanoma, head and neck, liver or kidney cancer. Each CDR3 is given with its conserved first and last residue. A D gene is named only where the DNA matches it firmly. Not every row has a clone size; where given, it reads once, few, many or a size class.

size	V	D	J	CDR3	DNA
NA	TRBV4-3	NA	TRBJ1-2	CASSQGLRHEPDGYTF	TGCGCCAGCAGCCAAGGACTACGACACGAACCCGATGGCTACACCTTC
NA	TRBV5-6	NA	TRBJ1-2	CASSFSGSLYGYTF	TGTGCCAGCAGCTTTTCGGGCTCCCTATATGGCTACACCTTC
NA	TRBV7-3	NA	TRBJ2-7	CASSPDSSYEQYF	TGTGCCAGCAGCCCCGACAGCTCCTACGAGCAGTACTTC
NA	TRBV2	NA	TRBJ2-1	CASSESLGGKEQFF	TGTGCCAGCAGTGAAAGTCTTGGTGGTAAAGAGCAGTTCTTC
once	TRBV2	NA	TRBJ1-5	CASSYLNSNQPQHF	TGTGCCAGCAGTTACTTAAATAGCAATCAGCCCCAGCATTTT
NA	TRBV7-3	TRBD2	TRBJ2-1	CASSLAVPPSGGGGEQFF	TGTGCCAGCAGCTTAGCCGTTCCACCCTCTGGCGGGGGAGGTGAGCAGTTCTTC
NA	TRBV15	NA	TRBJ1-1	CATSGEAFF	TGTGCCACCAGCGGTGAAGCTTTCTTT
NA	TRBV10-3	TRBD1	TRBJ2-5	CAISEEQGAETQYF	TGTGCCATCAGTGAGGAACAGGGGGCGGAGACCCAGTACTTC
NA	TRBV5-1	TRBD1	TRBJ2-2	CASLGQGAVLNTGELFF	TGCGCCAGCCTGGGACAGGGGGCCGTTTTGAACACCGGGGAGCTGTTTTTT
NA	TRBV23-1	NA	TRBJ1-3	CASSLRQVLEYF	TGCGCCAGCAGTCTGAGACAGGTACTCGAGTATTTT
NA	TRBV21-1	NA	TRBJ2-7	CATSGISSYEQYF	TGTGCCACCAGCGGTATAAGCTCCTACGAGCAGTACTTC
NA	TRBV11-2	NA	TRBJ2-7	CASSSPWTAYEQYF	TGTGCCAGCAGCTCCCCGTGGACAGCCTACGAGCAGTACTTC
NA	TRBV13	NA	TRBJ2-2	CASLRTGTGELFF	TGTGCCAGCTTGCGAACGGGGACCGGGGAGCTGTTTTTT
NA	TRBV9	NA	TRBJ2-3	CASSVESRDTQYF	TGTGCCAGCAGCGTAGAATCACGGGATACGCAGTATTTT
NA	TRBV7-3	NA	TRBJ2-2	CASSLNPATGELFF	TGTGCCAGCAGCTTAAATCCAGCCACCGGGGAGCTGTTTTTT
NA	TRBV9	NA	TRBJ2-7	CASSPAGLFSYEQYF	TGTGCCAGCAGCCCCGCGGGACTCTTTTCCTACGAGCAGTACTTC
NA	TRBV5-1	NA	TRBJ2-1	CASARTFDNEQFF	TGCGCCAGCGCCCGGACATTTGACAATGAGCAGTTCTTC
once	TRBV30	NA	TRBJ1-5	CAWSEGWSNQPQHF	TGTGCCTGGAGTGAGGGATGGAGCAATCAGCCCCAGCATTTT
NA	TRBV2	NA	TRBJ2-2	CASRRGYNTGELFF	TGTGCCAGCAGAAGGGGGTACAACACCGGGGAGCTGTTTTTT
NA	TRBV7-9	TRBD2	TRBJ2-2	CASSFPSGRANTGELFF	TGTGCCAGCAGCTTCCCAAGTGGGAGGGCCAACACCGGGGAGCTGTTTTTT
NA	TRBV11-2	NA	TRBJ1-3	CASSLQPLDTIYF	TGTGCCAGCAGCTTACAACCCCTGGACACCATATATTTT
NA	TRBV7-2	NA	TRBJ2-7	CASSLVVGDNYEQYF	TGTGCCAGCAGCTTAGTGGTGGGGGACAACTACGAGCAGTACTTC
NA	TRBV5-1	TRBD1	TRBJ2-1	CASSRTGGYEQFF	TGCGCCAGCAGTCGGACAGGGGGCTATGAGCAGTTCTTC
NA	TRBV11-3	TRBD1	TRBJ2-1	CASSRPWTGASYNEQFF	TGTGCCAGCAGCCGACCTTGGACAGGGGCGTCCTACAATGAGCAGTTCTTC
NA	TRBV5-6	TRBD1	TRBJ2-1	CASSLDGTGTVNEQFF	TGTGCCAGCAGCTTGGATGGGACAGGGACGGTCAATGAGCAGTTCTTC
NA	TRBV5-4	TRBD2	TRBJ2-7	CASSGRGGRGSYHEQYF	TGTGCCAGCAGCGGACGGGGGGGGCGCGGGAGTTACCACGAGCAGTACTTC
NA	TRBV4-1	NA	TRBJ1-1	CASSQGPPRGLLNTEAFF	TGCGCCAGCAGCCAAGGCCCCCCACGGGGCCTCCTTAACACTGAAGCTTTCTTT
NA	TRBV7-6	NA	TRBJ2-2	CASSLEVNPNTGELFF	TGTGCCAGCAGCTTAGAAGTAAACCCGAACACCGGGGAGCTGTTTTTT
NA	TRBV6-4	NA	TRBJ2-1	CASSDVGAPYNEQFF	TGTGCCAGCAGTGACGTGGGAGCGCCCTACAATGAGCAGTTCTTC
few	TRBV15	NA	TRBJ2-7	CATSRATGEIYF	TGTGCCACCAGCAGAGCGACAGGCGAAATCTACTTC
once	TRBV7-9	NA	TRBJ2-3	CASSLWSAGTDTQYF	TGTGCCAGCAGCTTATGGAGTGCGGGGACAGATACGCAGTATTTT
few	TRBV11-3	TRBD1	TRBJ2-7	CASSLNRGREQYF	TGTGCCAGCAGCTTGAACAGGGGGCGAGAGCAGTACTTC
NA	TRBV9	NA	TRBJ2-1	CASSPRGEGGNEQFF	TGTGCCAGCAGCCCGAGAGGTGAGGGGGGGAATGAGCAGTTCTTC
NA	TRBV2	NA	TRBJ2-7	CASTPVKGGDEQYF	TGTGCCAGCACCCCGGTTAAGGGGGGAGACGAGCAGTACTTC
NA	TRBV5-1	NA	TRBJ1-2	CASSPQAVNYGYTF	TGCGCCAGCAGTCCCCAGGCAGTCAACTATGGCTACACCTTC
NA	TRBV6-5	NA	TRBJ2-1	CASSYRASKGGNEQFF	TGTGCCAGCAGTTACCGGGCTAGCAAGGGGGGGAATGAGCAGTTCTTC
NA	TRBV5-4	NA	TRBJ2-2	CASSVDSGTGELFF	TGTGCCAGCAGCGTCGACTCGGGCACCGGGGAGCTGTTTTTT
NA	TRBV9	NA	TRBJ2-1	CASSVEGYNEQFF	TGTGCCAGCAGCGTAGAAGGGTACAATGAGCAGTTCTTC
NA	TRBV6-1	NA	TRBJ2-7	CASSEGGSLYEQYF	TGTGCCAGCAGTGAAGGCGGCAGCCTCTACGAGCAGTACTTC
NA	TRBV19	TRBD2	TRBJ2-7	CASSITSGTYEQYF	TGTGCCAGTAGTATCACTAGCGGGACCTACGAGCAGTACTTC
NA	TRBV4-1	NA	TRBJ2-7	CASSQAVRVVDEQYF	TGCGCCAGCAGCCAAGCCGTTCGGGTTGTCGACGAGCAGTACTTC
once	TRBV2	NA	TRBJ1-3	CASSEDRQLGNTIYF	TGTGCCAGCAGTGAAGATAGACAGCTCGGAAACACCATATATTTT
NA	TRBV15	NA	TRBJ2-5	CATSRDGGVGETQYF	TGTGCCACCAGCAGAGATGGCGGGGTAGGAGAGACCCAGTACTTC
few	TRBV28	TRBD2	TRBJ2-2	CASSLVAGTSGTGELFF	TGTGCCAGCAGTTTGGTGGCTGGGACTAGCGGGACCGGGGAGCTGTTTTTT
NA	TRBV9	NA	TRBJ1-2	CASNGPHSAGYTF	TGTGCCAGCAACGGACCCCATTCAGCCGGCTACACCTTC
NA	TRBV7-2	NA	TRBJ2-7	CASSSPASGQYF	TGTGCCAGCAGCTCGCCAGCTTCTGGGCAGTACTTC